This T cell receptor (beta chain) is drawn from a study of beta chain features in type 1 diabetes. Germline V gene data show CDR1 as SNHLY and CDR2 as FYNNEI. The CDR3 sequence is 14 residues long. The ends were cut back, 6 bases at V and 0 bases at J, with 12 bases in the middle. Since all of the isolated RNA was reverse transcribed, expressed TCRB transcripts were what got sequenced. Assay used: immunoSEQ multiplex PCR; TCRdb lists only in-frame clones, some missing. The repertoire has fewer than 500,000 clones, about 15% of them found once; the top ten carry roughly 0.038%. V gene TRBV2 combines with J gene TRBJ2-7, with a possible D match to TRBD1 (5 bases). What was sequenced was naive CD4+ T cells from blood. The sequence was collected from a man under 40 in good health. CDR3 in amino acids: CASRPGMGSYEQYV. The CDR3 DNA reads TGTGCCAGCAGACCAGGGATGGGCTCCTACGAGCAGTACGTC.